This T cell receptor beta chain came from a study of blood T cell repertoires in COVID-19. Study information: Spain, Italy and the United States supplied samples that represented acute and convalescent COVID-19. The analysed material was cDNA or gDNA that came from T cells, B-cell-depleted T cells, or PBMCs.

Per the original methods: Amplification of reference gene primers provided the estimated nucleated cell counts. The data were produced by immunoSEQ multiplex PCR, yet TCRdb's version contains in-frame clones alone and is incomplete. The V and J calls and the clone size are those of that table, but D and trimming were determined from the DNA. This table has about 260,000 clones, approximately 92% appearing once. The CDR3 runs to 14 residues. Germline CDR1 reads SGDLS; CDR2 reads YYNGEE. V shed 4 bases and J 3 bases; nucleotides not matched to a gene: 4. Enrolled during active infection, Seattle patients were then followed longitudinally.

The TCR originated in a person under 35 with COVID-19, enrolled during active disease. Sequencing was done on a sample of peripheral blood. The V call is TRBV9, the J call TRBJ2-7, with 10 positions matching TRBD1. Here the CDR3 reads CASSYRDRGYEQYF. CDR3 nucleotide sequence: TGTGCCAGCAGCTACCGGGACAGGGGCTACGAGCAGTACTTC.